A selection of T cell receptor beta chains follows, all from one sample in a study of response to subunit inactivated influenza vaccine. TCRdb passed the RT-PCR reads through MiXCR, listing each CDR3 protein once. The repertoire has 550,000 to 800,000 distinct CDR3 sequences, 14% of them found once; the top ten carry 5.5% to 8%. Specimen: PBMCs from blood, collected 14 days before vaccination. The receptors shown here come from a man aged 50 to 60 who received an inactivated influenza vaccine. Both conserved end residues are part of each CDR3. D genes are given only for firm matches. The size field is filled for only some rows; it gives once, few, many or a size class.

clone_size j_call v_call d_call cdr3_aa cdr3_nt
few TRBJ2-1 TRBV12-3/TRBV12-4 - CASSPSVSAVQEQFF TGTGCCAGCAGTCCCAGTGTAAGCGCTGTGCAGGAGCAGTTCTTC
- TRBJ1-1 TRBV7-9 - CASSPRLSTEAFF TGTGCCAGCAGCCCCAGGCTGAGCACTGAAGCTTTCTTT
- TRBJ2-7 TRBV4-3 TRBD1 CASSQDRDRVYEQYF TGCGCCAGCAGCCAAGATAGGGACAGGGTCTACGAGCAGTACTTC
few TRBJ1-1 TRBV4-1 - CASSQDRVYTEAFF TGCGCCAGCAGCCAAGACAGGGTATACACTGAAGCTTTCTTT
few TRBJ1-3 TRBV12-3/TRBV12-4 - CASSFGQANTIYF TGTGCCAGCAGTTTTGGGCAGGCGAACACCATATATTTT
many TRBJ1-4 TRBV4-3 TRBD1 CASSLRGTGSEKLFF TGCGCCAGCAGCCTACGGGGGACAGGGAGTGAAAAACTGTTTTTT
- TRBJ2-6 TRBV3-2 - CASSRDTASSGANVLTF TGTGCCAGCAGCAGGGACACTGCCAGCTCGGGGGCCAACGTCCTGACTTTC
- TRBJ2-7 TRBV12-3/TRBV12-4 - CASSSGRGLEQYF TGTGCCAGCAGTTCCGGTCGGGGACTCGAGCAGTACTTC
few TRBJ2-7 TRBV6-2/TRBV6-3 TRBD1 CASSYSLGSGDRVYEQYF TGTGCCAGCAGTTACTCGTTGGGATCCGGGGACAGGGTCTACGAGCAGTACTTC
- TRBJ1-5 TRBV29-1 - CSVGQAGNQPQHF TGCAGCGTTGGACAGGCGGGCAATCAGCCCCAGCATTTT
many TRBJ2-3 TRBV12-3/TRBV12-4 - CASSLARRDTQYF TGTGCCAGCAGTTTGGCTAGGAGGGATACGCAGTATTTT
few TRBJ2-5 TRBV4-1 - CASSQYYRTGTQETQYF TGCGCCAGCAGCCAATATTATCGAACAGGGACCCAAGAGACCCAGTACTTC
- TRBJ2-3 TRBV12-3/TRBV12-4 - CASSLQAFTDTQYF TGTGCCAGCAGTTTACAGGCTTTCACAGATACGCAGTATTTT
- TRBJ2-1 TRBV28 - CASSLSEGRVNEQFF TGTGCCAGCAGTCTCTCGGAGGGGCGCGTCAATGAGCAGTTCTTC
many TRBJ2-3 TRBV6-1 TRBD2 CASSEAIAWGGRTDTQYF TGTGCCAGCAGTGAAGCTATTGCCTGGGGAGGGAGGACAGATACGCAGTATTTT
few TRBJ1-6 TRBV20-1 - CSASPGVGSPLHF TGCAGTGCTAGTCCCGGGGTCGGGTCACCCCTCCACTTT
- TRBJ1-6 TRBV27 TRBD1 CASSRQGANYNSPLHF TGTGCCAGCAGTCGCCAGGGGGCGAATTATAATTCACCCCTCCACTTT
few TRBJ2-1 TRBV28 TRBD1 CASSNRDRSYNEQFF TGTGCCAGCAGTAACCGGGACAGATCGTACAATGAGCAGTTCTTC
few TRBJ2-3 TRBV7-2 TRBD2 CASSLSAGGFADTQYF TGTGCCAGCAGCTTATCAGCGGGAGGCTTTGCAGATACGCAGTATTTT
many TRBJ2-5 TRBV29-1 - CSVAGQSQETQYF TGCAGCGTTGCAGGACAGTCCCAAGAGACCCAGTACTTC
- TRBJ2-3 TRBV4-2 - CASSPSHGEDTQYF TGTGCCAGCAGCCCTTCCCATGGGGAAGATACGCAGTATTTT
- TRBJ2-1 TRBV10-3 - CAISRDSDNEQFF TGTGCCATCAGCCGGGACTCTGACAATGAGCAGTTCTTC
few TRBJ2-3 TRBV20-1 TRBD2 CSASFTSDTDTQYF TGCAGTGCTAGTTTTACTAGCGACACAGATACGCAGTATTTT
few TRBJ2-1 TRBV5-1 - CASSLEEGTQQFF TGCGCCAGCAGCTTGGAAGAAGGGACTCAGCAGTTCTTC
few TRBJ2-4 TRBV10-2 TRBD2 CASSVDGGKNIQYF TGCGCCAGCAGTGTTGACGGGGGGAAAAACATTCAGTACTTC
many TRBJ2-6 TRBV29-1 - CSVSMSSGANVLTF TGCAGCGTTTCCATGAGCTCTGGGGCCAACGTCCTGACTTTC
few TRBJ2-2 TRBV15 - CALETNTGELFF TGTGCGCTGGAGACCAACACCGGGGAGCTGTTTTTT
few TRBJ2-1 TRBV11-1 - CASSLGSFGGPERNEQFF TGTGCCAGCAGCTTAGGTTCTTTTGGGGGACCCGAGAGGAATGAGCAGTTCTTC
few TRBJ2-1 TRBV19 - CASNWGPEADNEQFF TGTGCCAGTAATTGGGGGCCCGAAGCGGACAATGAGCAGTTCTTC
many TRBJ2-2 TRBV29-1 TRBD2 CSVGTSGTGELFF TGCAGCGTTGGGACTAGCGGTACCGGGGAGCTGTTTTTT
few TRBJ2-7 TRBV7-8 TRBD1 CASSFRRDRTAYEQYF TGTGCCAGCAGCTTCCGGCGGGACAGGACCGCCTACGAGCAGTACTTC
many TRBJ2-3 TRBV20-1 - CSASRDLYTDTQYF TGCAGTGCTAGCCGGGACTTGTACACAGATACGCAGTATTTT
few TRBJ2-1 TRBV6-2/TRBV6-3 - CASISVYNEQFF TGTGCCAGCATTTCGGTCTACAATGAGCAGTTCTTC
few TRBJ1-1 TRBV6-1 - CASTGGSTEAFF TGTGCCAGTACCGGGGGGAGTACTGAAGCTTTCTTT
many TRBJ2-5 TRBV5-6 - CASSLKGAETQYF TGTGCCAGCAGCTTGAAAGGTGCGGAGACCCAGTACTTC
few TRBJ2-2 TRBV5-1 - CASSLGTPRITGELFF TGCGCCAGCAGCTTGGGCACACCTCGAATAACCGGGGAGCTGTTTTTT
- TRBJ1-1 TRBV21-1 - CASSLRQGRGGTEAFF TGTGCCAGCAGCCTACGACAAGGACGGGGGGGCACTGAAGCTTTCTTT
few TRBJ2-2 TRBV20-1 TRBD2 CSVASGRALGTGELFF TGCAGTGTGGCTAGCGGGAGGGCCCTAGGGACCGGGGAGCTGTTTTTT
- TRBJ2-5 TRBV28 TRBD2 CASSLLGLAGPQETQYF TGTGCCAGCAGTTTATTAGGACTAGCGGGGCCGCAAGAGACCCAGTACTTC
few TRBJ1-5 TRBV28 - CASSLILRGPPAQHF TGTGCCAGCAGTTTAATACTTCGGGGTCCCCCGGCCCAGCATTTT
- TRBJ2-5 TRBV27 TRBD2 CASSFRTSGVETQYF TGTGCCAGCAGTTTTCGGACTAGCGGGGTGGAGACCCAGTACTTC
- TRBJ2-5 TRBV6-1 TRBD2 CASSRLAGGSETQYF TGTGCCAGCAGTCGACTAGCGGGGGGCTCCGAGACCCAGTACTTC
- TRBJ2-5 TRBV20-1 TRBD2 CSARGFSGRAGETQYF TGCAGTGCTAGAGGGTTTAGCGGGAGAGCGGGGGAGACCCAGTACTTC
- TRBJ2-5 TRBV5-7 TRBD2 CAIGPGRRGEETQYF TGTGCCATCGGCCCCGGGCGGCGGGGGGAAGAGACCCAGTACTTC
- TRBJ2-1 TRBV10-1 TRBD2 CASRKRLAGAHDEQFF TGCGCCAGCAGGAAGAGACTAGCGGGAGCTCACGATGAGCAGTTCTTC
few TRBJ2-1 TRBV4-1 - CASSQDRGSRYNEQFF TGCGCCAGCAGCCAAGATAGGGGCAGCAGGTACAATGAGCAGTTCTTC
- TRBJ2-2 TRBV12-3/TRBV12-4 - CASTELQGSGTGELFF TGTGCCAGCACTGAATTACAGGGATCGGGCACCGGGGAGCTGTTTTTT
few TRBJ2-2 TRBV11-2 TRBD1 CASSPRTGPSTGELFF TGTGCCAGCAGCCCACGGACAGGGCCCAGCACCGGGGAGCTGTTTTTT
many TRBJ2-7 TRBV20-1 - CSARAPSDEQYF TGCAGTGCTAGAGCCCCGTCCGATGAGCAGTACTTC
- TRBJ2-1 TRBV7-8 TRBD2 CASSRGVSPNDNEQFF TGTGCCAGCAGCCGGGGGGTGTCCCCCAATGACAATGAGCAGTTCTTC
few TRBJ1-3 TRBV4-3 - CASSQEASQDSGNTIYF TGCGCCAGCAGCCAAGAGGCTTCACAAGACTCTGGAAACACCATATATTTT
- TRBJ1-3 TRBV18 TRBD1 CASSPGTGGLSSGNTIYF TGTGCCAGCTCACCAGGGACAGGGGGCCTCTCCTCTGGAAACACCATATATTTT